Here is one TCR beta chain with its context. Its antigen is unknown. Assay: immunoSEQ multiplex PCR; the TCRdb copy retains only in-frame clones and omits some. The sample consists of around 130,000 clones, roughly 93% of them appearing once. The sample belongs to a study of T cell responses to AZD1222 COVID-19 vaccine. The CDR3 is 15 residues long. Germline V lookup: CDR1 MGHRA, CDR2 YSYEKL. V trimming: 2 bases; J trimming: 2 bases; junction bases outside the gene matches: 3. Points from the study as a whole: Variant regions that are unmutated are reportedly the target of nearly half of spike-specific TCRs. The donor group comprised mostly white British people and more females; the analysis possibly underestimated clonal diversity.

The chain recombines TRBV4-1 with TRBJ1-3, with TRBD1 matching over 7 bases. Material: peripheral blood, obtained on day 0 of AZD1222 vaccination. This clonotype originated in an adult in good health. CDR3 protein: CASSQQTGTGNTIYF. Written as DNA, the CDR3 is TGCGCCAGCAGCCAACAGACAGGGACTGGAAACACCATATATTTT.